This TCR beta chain was recovered during a study of blood T cell repertoires in COVID-19. The wider study: Nucleic acid was either cDNA or gDNA, and it came from T cells, B-cell-depleted T cells, or PBMCs.

Source study methods: Reference gene primer amplification yielded estimated nucleated cell counts. Produced via immunoSEQ multiplex PCR; TCRdb's table is partial and in-frame only. For V, J and clone size, that table is used; D and trimming come from the DNA. The profile shows under 200,000 clones, 90% of them singletons. V trimming: 4 bases; J trimming: 2 bases; junction bases outside the gene matches: 15. The CDR3 has 18 amino acids. Per germline, CDR1 SGHDT and CDR2 YYEEEE. V usage is TRBV5-6 and J usage is TRBJ2-7, with TRBD2 matching 10 bases. The TCR comes from a middle-aged man with acute or convalescent COVID-19. The sample taken for sequencing was peripheral blood. The CDR3 coding sequence is TGTGCCAGCAGCCGCGTACTAGCGGGAACCCACATCCCCTACGAGCAGTACTTC. Protein: CASSRVLAGTHIPYEQYF.